The T cell receptor beta chain described here comes from a study of early T cells in non-severe SARS-CoV-2 infection. Study context: Chains were not paired, and sequencing was done on bulk RNA from unsorted whole blood.

Whole-study results and caveats: The study's VDJdb matching favored anti-spike CD8 responses and missed private and CD4 specificities.

Germline V gives CDR1 SNHLY, CDR2 FYNNEI. This CDR3 is 14 amino acids long. The V and J ends lost 6 bases and 8 bases respectively, with 19 bases between them. TCRdb fed the 5' RACE reads into MiXCR, producing one record per CDR3 protein. The sample records approximately 65,000 distinct CDR3 sequences, roughly a tenth being singletons. Turning to this clonotype: What it binds is not known.

The receptor was derived from an adult who was a healthcare worker with PCR-confirmed SARS-CoV-2 infection or an uninfected control (not recorded which). The sequencing sample was made of whole blood. The V and J genes are TRBV2 and TRBJ1-1; D not resolved. The CDR3, as DNA: TGTGCCAGCAGGCGATCTCAAGTGGCAGGCGAAGCTTTCTTT. Translating gives CASRRSQVAGEAFF. The variable domain in full, with the rest retrieved from reference TRBV2 and TRBJ1-1, is EPEVTQTPSHQVTQMGQEVILRCVPISNHLYFYWYRQILGQKVEFLVSFYNNEISEKSEIFDDQFSVERPDGSNFTLKIRSTKLEDSAMYFCASRRSQVAGEAFFGQGTRLTVV.